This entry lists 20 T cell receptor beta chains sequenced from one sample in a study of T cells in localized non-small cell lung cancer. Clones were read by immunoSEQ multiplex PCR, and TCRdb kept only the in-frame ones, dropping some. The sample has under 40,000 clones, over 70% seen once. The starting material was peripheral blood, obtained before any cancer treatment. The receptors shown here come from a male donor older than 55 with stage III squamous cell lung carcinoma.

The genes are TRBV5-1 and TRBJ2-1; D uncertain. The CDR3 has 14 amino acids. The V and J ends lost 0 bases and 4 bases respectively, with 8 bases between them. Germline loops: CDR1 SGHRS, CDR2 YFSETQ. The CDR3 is CASSLGSDYNEQFF. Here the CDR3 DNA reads TGCGCCAGCAGCTTGGGTTCGGATTACAATGAGCAGTTCTTC. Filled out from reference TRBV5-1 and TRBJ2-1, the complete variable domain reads KAGVTQTPRYLIKTRGQQVTLSCSPISGHRSVSWYQQTPGQGLQFLFEYFSETQRNKGNFPGRFSGRQFSNSRSEMNVSTLELGDSALYLCASSLGSDYNEQFFGPGTRLTVL.

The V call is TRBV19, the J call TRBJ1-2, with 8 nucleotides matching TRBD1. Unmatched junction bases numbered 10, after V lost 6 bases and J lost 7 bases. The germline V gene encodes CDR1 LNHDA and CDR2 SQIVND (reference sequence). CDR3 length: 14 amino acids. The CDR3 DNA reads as TGTGCCAGTAGCCCGACAGGGGAAGAGAGTGGCTACACCTTC. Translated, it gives CASSPTGEESGYTF. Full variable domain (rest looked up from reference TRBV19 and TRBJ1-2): DGGITQSPKYLFRKEGQNVTLSCEQNLNHDAMYWYRQDPGQGLRLIYYSQIVNDFQKGDIAEGYSVSREKKESFPLTVTSAQKNPTAFYLCASSPTGEESGYTFGSGTRLTVV.

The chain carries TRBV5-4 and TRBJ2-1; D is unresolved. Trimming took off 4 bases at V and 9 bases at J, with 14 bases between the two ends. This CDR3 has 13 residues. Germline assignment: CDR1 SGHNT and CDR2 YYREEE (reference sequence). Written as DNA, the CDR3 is TGTGCCAGCAGCCCCCGCACTGAAAGTGAGCAGTTCTTC. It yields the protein CASSPRTESEQFF.

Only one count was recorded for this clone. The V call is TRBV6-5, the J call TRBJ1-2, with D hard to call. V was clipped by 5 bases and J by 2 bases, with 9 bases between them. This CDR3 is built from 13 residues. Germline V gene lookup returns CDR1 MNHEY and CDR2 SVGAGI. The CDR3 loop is CASSERKNYGYTF. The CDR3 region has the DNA TGTGCCAGCAGTGAGAGGAAAAACTATGGCTACACCTTC.

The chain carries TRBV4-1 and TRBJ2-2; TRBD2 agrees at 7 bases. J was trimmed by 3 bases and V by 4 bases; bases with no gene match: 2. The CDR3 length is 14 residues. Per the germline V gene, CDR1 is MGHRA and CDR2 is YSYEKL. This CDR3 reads CASSPAGYTGELFF. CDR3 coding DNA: TGCGCCAGCAGCCCAGCGGGATACACCGGGGAGCTGTTTTTT.

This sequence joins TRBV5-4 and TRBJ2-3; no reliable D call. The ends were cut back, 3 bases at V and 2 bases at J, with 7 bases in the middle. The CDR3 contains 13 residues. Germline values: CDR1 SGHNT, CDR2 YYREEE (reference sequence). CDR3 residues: CASSSRPTDTQYF. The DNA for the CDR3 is TGTGCCAGCAGCTCGCGACCCACAGATACGCAGTATTTT.

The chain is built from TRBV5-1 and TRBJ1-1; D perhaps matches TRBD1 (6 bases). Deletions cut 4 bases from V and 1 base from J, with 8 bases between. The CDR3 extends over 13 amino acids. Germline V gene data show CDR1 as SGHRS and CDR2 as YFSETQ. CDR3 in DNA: TGCGCCAGCAGCGGACAGACGAACACTGAAGCTTTCTTT. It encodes CASSGQTNTEAFF.

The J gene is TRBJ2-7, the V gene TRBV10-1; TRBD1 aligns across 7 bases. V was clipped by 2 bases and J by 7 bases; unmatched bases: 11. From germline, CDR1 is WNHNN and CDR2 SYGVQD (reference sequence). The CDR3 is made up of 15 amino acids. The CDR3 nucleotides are TGCGCCAGCAGTGAGCAATCTACAGGGGCAGGTGAGCAGTACTTC. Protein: CASSEQSTGAGEQYF.

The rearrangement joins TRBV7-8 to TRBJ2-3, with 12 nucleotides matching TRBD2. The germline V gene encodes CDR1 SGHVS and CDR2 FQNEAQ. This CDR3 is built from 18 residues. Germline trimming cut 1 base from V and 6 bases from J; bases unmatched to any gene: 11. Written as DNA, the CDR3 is TGTGCCAGCAGCTTAGGGGTACTAGCGGGGGGCTTTACGGATACGCAGTATTTT. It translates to CASSLGVLAGGFTDTQYF.

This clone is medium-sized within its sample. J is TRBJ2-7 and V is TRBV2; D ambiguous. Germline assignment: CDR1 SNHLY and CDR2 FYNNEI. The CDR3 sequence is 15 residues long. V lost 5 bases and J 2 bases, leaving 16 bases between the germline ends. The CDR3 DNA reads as TGTGCCAGCAGTCTCACCTCCCTGTCAGCCTACGAGCAGTACTTC. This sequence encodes CASSLTSLSAYEQYF.

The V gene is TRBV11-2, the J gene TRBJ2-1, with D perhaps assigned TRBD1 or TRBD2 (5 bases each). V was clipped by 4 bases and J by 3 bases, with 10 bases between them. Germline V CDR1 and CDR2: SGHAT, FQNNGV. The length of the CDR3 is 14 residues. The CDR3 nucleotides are TGTGCCAGCAGCTCCTTGGGGGACTACAATGAGCAGTTCTTC. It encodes CASSSLGDYNEQFF.

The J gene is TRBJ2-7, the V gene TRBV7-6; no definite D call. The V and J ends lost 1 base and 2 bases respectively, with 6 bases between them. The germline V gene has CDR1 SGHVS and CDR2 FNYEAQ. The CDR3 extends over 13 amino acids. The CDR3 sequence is CASSLEATYEQYF. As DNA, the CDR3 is TGTGCCAGCAGCTTAGAGGCAACCTACGAGCAGTACTTC.

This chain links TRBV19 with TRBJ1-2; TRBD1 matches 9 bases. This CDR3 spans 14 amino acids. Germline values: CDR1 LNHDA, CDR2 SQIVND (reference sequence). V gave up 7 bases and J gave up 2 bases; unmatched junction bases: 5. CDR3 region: CASKRDRVNYGYTF. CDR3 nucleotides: TGTGCCAGTAAGAGGGACAGGGTGAACTATGGCTACACCTTC.

Here the CDR3 reads CASSGSGTFSTEAFF. In DNA form, the CDR3 reads TGTGCCAGCAGCGGTTCCGGGACATTTTCCACTGAAGCTTTCTTT. The chain uses TRBV5-6 and TRBJ1-1; TRBD1 might be the D (6 bases). The V gene lost 4 bases and the J gene lost 4 bases, with 17 bases spanning the gap. This CDR3 is 15 amino acids long. Germline V gene data show CDR1 as SGHDT and CDR2 as YYEEEE.

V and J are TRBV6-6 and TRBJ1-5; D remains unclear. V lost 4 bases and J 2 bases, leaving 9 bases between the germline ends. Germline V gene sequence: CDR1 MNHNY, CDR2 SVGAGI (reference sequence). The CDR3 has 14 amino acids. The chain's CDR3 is CASSWRRGNQPQHF. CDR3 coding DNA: TGTGCCAGCAGTTGGCGTCGGGGCAATCAGCCCCAGCATTTT.

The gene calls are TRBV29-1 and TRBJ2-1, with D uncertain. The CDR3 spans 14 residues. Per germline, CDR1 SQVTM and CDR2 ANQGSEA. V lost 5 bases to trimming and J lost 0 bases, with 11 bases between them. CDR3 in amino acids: CSVYPGFSYNEQFF. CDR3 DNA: TGCAGCGTTTACCCGGGCTTCTCCTACAATGAGCAGTTCTTC.

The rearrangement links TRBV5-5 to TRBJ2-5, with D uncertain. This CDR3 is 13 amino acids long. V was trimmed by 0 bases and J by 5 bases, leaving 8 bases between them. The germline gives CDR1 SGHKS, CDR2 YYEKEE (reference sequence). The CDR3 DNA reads TGTGCCAGCAGCTTGGACCCGAGGGAGACCCAGTACTTC. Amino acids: CASSLDPRETQYF.

The CDR3 loop is CASTRTGGETQYF. The CDR3 nucleotides read TGCGCCAGCACTCGAACAGGGGGAGAGACCCAGTACTTC. The chain links TRBV5-1 to TRBJ2-5, with TRBD1 matching 8 bases. The CDR3 covers 13 residues. Germline V gene data show CDR1 as SGHRS and CDR2 as YFSETQ. V dropped 6 bases and J dropped 4; count of bases not matched to a gene: 5.

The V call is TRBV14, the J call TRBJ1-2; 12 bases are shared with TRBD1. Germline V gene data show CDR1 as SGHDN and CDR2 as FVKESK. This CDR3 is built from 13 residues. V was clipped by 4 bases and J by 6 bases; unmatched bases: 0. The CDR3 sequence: CASSRDRGHGYTF. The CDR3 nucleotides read TGTGCCAGCAGCCGGGACAGGGGGCATGGCTACACCTTC.

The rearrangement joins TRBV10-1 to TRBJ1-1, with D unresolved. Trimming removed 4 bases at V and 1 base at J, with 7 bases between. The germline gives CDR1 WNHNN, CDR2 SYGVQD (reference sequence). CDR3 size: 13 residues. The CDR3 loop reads CASSAQPNTEAFF. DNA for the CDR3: TGCGCCAGCAGTGCTCAGCCGAACACTGAAGCTTTCTTT.